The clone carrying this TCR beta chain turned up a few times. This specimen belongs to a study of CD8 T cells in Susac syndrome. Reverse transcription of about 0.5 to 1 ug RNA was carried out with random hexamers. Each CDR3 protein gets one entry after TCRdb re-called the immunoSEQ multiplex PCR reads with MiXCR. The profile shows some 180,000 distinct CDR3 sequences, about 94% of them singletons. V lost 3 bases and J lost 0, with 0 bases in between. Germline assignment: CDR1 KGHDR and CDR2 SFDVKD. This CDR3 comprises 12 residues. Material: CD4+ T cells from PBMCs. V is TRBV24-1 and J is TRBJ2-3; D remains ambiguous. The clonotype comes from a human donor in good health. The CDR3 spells CATSDSTDTQYF. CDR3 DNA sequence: TGTGCCACCAGTGATAGCACAGATACGCAGTATTTT.